These T cell receptor beta chains were read from a single sample in a study of T cells after posttransplantation cyclophosphamide. Clones were sequenced by immunoSEQ multiplex PCR, and TCRdb holds only the in-frame ones, with some missing. The sample shows under 40,000 clones, none of them appearing just once. The sequenced material came from PBMCs. These receptors came from a woman aged 45-65 years in good health and a related stem cell transplant donor. CDR3s include the opening cysteine and the closing phenylalanine or tryptophan. Each record gives: V gene, D gene, clone size, J gene, CDR3 DNA, CDR3 protein. A D gene is named only where the DNA matches it firmly. Clone size is shown for a subset of rows, as once, few, many or a class of expanded clone.

TRBV4-1,-,many,TRBJ1-3,TGCGCCAGCAGCCAAGCGGCGCGGGACTCTGGAAACACCATATATTTT,CASSQAARDSGNTIYF
TRBV9,-,-,TRBJ2-3,TGTGCCAGCAGCTCCTCGGGGGTTCCTAGCACAGATACGCAGTATTTT,CASSSSGVPSTDTQYF
TRBV12-3/TRBV12-4,-,-,TRBJ2-7,TGTGCCAGCAGTTTAGCGGGTCGGGGTGGGGAGCAGTACTTC,CASSLAGRGGEQYF
TRBV27,TRBD1,many,TRBJ2-7,TGTGCCAGCAGGGACAGGGGCACCCACTACGAGCAGTACTTC,CASRDRGTHYEQYF
TRBV7-2,-,many,TRBJ1-2,TGTGCCAGCAGCTTAGACTTCTACGCTAGTGGTGGCTACACCTTC,CASSLDFYASGGYTF
TRBV30,-,few,TRBJ1-5,TGTGCCTGGAGCGGGGGTAGCAATCAGCCCCAGCATTTT,CAWSGGSNQPQHF
TRBV11-3,TRBD2,many,TRBJ2-7,TGTGCCAGCAGCTTGGGAGGGGACTACGAGCAGTACTTC,CASSLGGDYEQYF
TRBV28,TRBD2,few,TRBJ2-3,TGTGCCGGACGACTAGCGGGAGAGACAGATACGCAGTATTTT,CAGRLAGETDTQYF
TRBV10-3,TRBD2,many,TRBJ2-1,TGTGCCATCAGTGACCCCCATAGCGGGAGGGCCGACAATGAGCAGTTCTTC,CAISDPHSGRADNEQFF
TRBV12-3/TRBV12-4,TRBD1,many,TRBJ2-2,TGTGCCAGCAGTCCACAGGGGACCGGGGAGCTGTTTTTT,CASSPQGTGELFF
TRBV7-2,TRBD1,many,TRBJ2-1,TGTGCCAGCAGCTGGACAGGAAGCTCCTACAATGAGCAGTTCTTC,CASSWTGSSYNEQFF
TRBV7-3,TRBD1,many,TRBJ2-6,TGTGCCAGCAGCCGCACAGGGGCCTCTGGGGCCAACGTCCTGACTTTC,CASSRTGASGANVLTF
TRBV6-1,-,many,TRBJ2-7,TGTGCCAGCAAGCCCCTCCGGGACACCCCCTACGAGCAGTACTTC,CASKPLRDTPYEQYF
TRBV11-2,TRBD1,many,TRBJ2-1,TGTGCCAGCTCGGGACAGCTCGACAATGAGCAGTTCTTC,CASSGQLDNEQFF
TRBV15,TRBD1,many,TRBJ1-5,TGTGCCACCAGCAAAGACAGGGGGGTTGGTCAGCCCCAGCATTTT,CATSKDRGVGQPQHF
TRBV23-1,-,few,TRBJ2-5,TGCGCCAGCAGTCAATCACCGTCTGCAGGCGTGGAGACCCAGTACTTC,CASSQSPSAGVETQYF
TRBV19,-,many,TRBJ1-2,TGTGCCAGTAGTCGGGACTCTAACGGGATGGGCTCTGGCTACACCTTC,CASSRDSNGMGSGYTF
TRBV4-2,TRBD2,many,TRBJ2-1,TGTGCCAGCAGCCAGACGGACGGGGGGAATGAGCAGTTCTTC,CASSQTDGGNEQFF
TRBV20-1,-,few,TRBJ2-7,TGCAGTGCTTTTTCCAGGGACGAGCAGTACTTC,CSAFSRDEQYF
TRBV6-1,-,many,TRBJ1-1,TGTGCCAGCAGTGACCGGAGCAGGGGAAGCACTGAAGCTTTCTTT,CASSDRSRGSTEAFF
TRBV19,-,many,TRBJ2-3,TGTGCCAGTAGTATAGGCGGCTCTAGCGCGACAGATACGCAGTATTTT,CASSIGGSSATDTQYF
TRBV7-3,TRBD1,many,TRBJ1-2,TGTGCCAGCAGCTCAACTCCGGGACAGGGCTACACCTTC,CASSSTPGQGYTF
TRBV18,-,many,TRBJ1-1,TGTGCCAGCTCACCACGAGGCAGGGGTGAAGTGGAAGCTTTCTTT,CASSPRGRGEVEAFF
TRBV6-2/TRBV6-3,TRBD1,many,TRBJ1-2,TGTGCCAGCAGTCAACGGGACAGGGGGCAAGGCTACACCTTC,CASSQRDRGQGYTF
TRBV12-3/TRBV12-4,-,many,TRBJ2-7,TGTGCCAGCAGTCCCAGTACCCAACTAACCTACGAGCAGTACTTC,CASSPSTQLTYEQYF
TRBV7-2,-,few,TRBJ2-5,TGTGCCAGCAGCTTAGCGGCCTGGCAAGAGACCCAGTACTTC,CASSLAAWQETQYF
TRBV28,-,many,TRBJ1-1,TGTGCCAGCAGTGGACCAGGGTTCACTGAAGCTTTCTTT,CASSGPGFTEAFF
TRBV7-6,TRBD2,few,TRBJ2-2,TGTGCCATCGAGGCTAGCGGGTCTGCGAACACCGGGGAGCTGTTTTTT,CAIEASGSANTGELFF
TRBV6-5,TRBD2,-,TRBJ2-5,TGTGCCAGCAGCGCGAACGGGGGGGTGGAAGAGACCCAGTACTTC,CASSANGGVEETQYF
TRBV29-1,TRBD2,many,TRBJ2-1,TGCAGCTCGACTAGCGGGTACAATGAGCAGTTCTTC,CSSTSGYNEQFF
TRBV5-1,-,many,TRBJ1-2,TGCGCCAGCAGCTACGGACAGCCCGTTCTCTATGGCTACACCTTC,CASSYGQPVLYGYTF